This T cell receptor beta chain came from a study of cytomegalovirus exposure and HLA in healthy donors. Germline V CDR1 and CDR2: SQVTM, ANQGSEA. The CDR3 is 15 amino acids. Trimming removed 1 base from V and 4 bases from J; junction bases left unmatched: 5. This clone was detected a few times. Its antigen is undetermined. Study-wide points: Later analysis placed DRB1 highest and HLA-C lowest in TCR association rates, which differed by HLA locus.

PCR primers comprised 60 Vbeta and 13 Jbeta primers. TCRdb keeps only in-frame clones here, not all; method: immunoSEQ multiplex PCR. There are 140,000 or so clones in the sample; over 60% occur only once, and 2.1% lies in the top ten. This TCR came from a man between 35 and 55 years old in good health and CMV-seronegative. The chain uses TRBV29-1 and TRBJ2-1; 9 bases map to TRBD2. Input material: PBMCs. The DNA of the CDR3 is TGCAGCGTTGAAGCGGCTAGCGGGGATTACAATGAGCAGTTCTTC. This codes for CSVEAASGDYNEQFF.